This TCR beta chain was sequenced in a study of shared clonotypes between healthy human individuals. Trimming cost V 2 bases and J 9 bases, with 14 bases left between them. This CDR3 has 13 residues. Germline CDR1 reads SEHNR; CDR2 reads FQNEAQ (reference sequence). Measured with immunoSEQ multiplex PCR; TCRdb has only the in-frame clones, and not every one. The data hold roughly 500,000 clones, with 79% observed a single time. Every donor, a Caucasian adult, lived in Nashville, Tennessee. Unsorted samples drew genomic DNA from roughly 88 million PBMCs. Sequencing was carried out using PBMCs. V usage is TRBV7-9 and J usage is TRBJ2-7; D possibly corresponds to TRBD1 (6 bases). The source of this sequence is a woman aged 40 to 50 in good health. Some clones in this sample may be carry-over from other donors' samples. The CDR3 is CASSLQGQTGQYF. CDR3 sequence (DNA): TGTGCCAGCAGCTTACAGGGGCAGACCGGGCAGTACTTC.